These 18 T cell receptor beta chains were all obtained from the same sample, sequenced in a study of cytomegalovirus exposure and HLA in healthy donors. The PCR employed 60 Vbeta primers together with 13 Jbeta primers. The protocol was immunoSEQ multiplex PCR, while the TCRdb copy is restricted to in-frame clones and leaves out a portion. The sample comprises more than 110,000 clones, around 76% of which are singletons, and 2.8% rests with the top ten. The source material was PBMCs. These receptors were taken from a male donor in good health and CMV-seronegative.

The chain carries TRBV5-4 and TRBJ2-5; no clear D. There are 14 residues in the CDR3. Germline CDR1 reads SGHNT; CDR2 reads YYREEE (reference sequence). V was trimmed by 6 bases and J by 2 bases, leaving 14 bases between them. The CDR3 coding sequence is TGTGCCAGCAACCCCGGCGGCCCTCAAGAGACCCAGTACTTC. This translates into CASNPGGPQETQYF.

The CDR3, as DNA: TGTGCCAGCAGCTTAGCTGGCCAGGACAATGAGCAGTTCTTC. This gives the protein CASSLAGQDNEQFF. The genes are TRBV7-2 and TRBJ2-1; no reliable D call. Germline V gives CDR1 SGHTA, CDR2 FQGNSA. CDR3 length: 14 amino acids. V shed 0 bases and J shed 5 bases, with 8 bases lying between them.

This chain joins TRBV6-1 and TRBJ2-3, with 10 positions matching TRBD1. J gave up 5 bases and V 3 bases, and 5 bases lay outside the gene matches. The CDR3 totals 15 residues. The germline CDR1 and CDR2 sequences are MNHNS and SASEGT. The CDR3 DNA sequence: TGTGCCAGCAGTGAGGACAGGGGGGTGATAGATACGCAGTATTTT. Translating it yields CASSEDRGVIDTQYF.

This chain links TRBV11-2 with TRBJ2-2; 7 bases line up with TRBD2. Germline V gene sequence: CDR1 SGHAT, CDR2 FQNNGV. The CDR3 has 15 residues. V was clipped by 3 bases and J by 4 bases; unmatched bases: 5. DNA for the CDR3: TGTGCCAGCAGCTTTGGCGGGAGAAGCACCGGGGAGCTGTTTTTT. Its protein product is CASSFGGRSTGELFF.

The genes are TRBV27 and TRBJ2-2; 12 bases match TRBD2. V shed 6 bases and J 5 bases; nucleotides not matched to a gene: 7. The CDR3 loop spans 16 amino acids. The germline V gene has CDR1 MNHEY and CDR2 SMNVEV (reference sequence). CDR3 amino acids: CASRRGLAGLTGELFF. For the CDR3, the DNA is TGTGCCAGCAGGAGAGGACTAGCGGGACTAACCGGGGAGCTGTTTTTT.

This chain links TRBV5-1 with TRBJ1-2; 12 positions agree with TRBD1. J gave up 2 bases and V 0 bases, and 2 bases lay outside the gene matches. CDR1 SGHRS and CDR2 YFSETQ come from the germline V gene. There are 16 residues in the CDR3. The CDR3 reads CASSLAGTGGNYGYTF. CDR3 nucleotide sequence: TGCGCCAGCAGCTTGGCCGGGACAGGGGGCAACTATGGCTACACCTTC.

V usage is TRBV30 and J usage is TRBJ1-3; a possible D gene is TRBD1 (6 bases). Between the trimmed V and J ends, which lost 2 bases and 0 bases, there was a span of 14 bases. CDR3 length: 16 amino acids. The germline V gene has CDR1 GTSNPN and CDR2 SVGIG (reference sequence). CDR3 loop: CAWSLGAGSSGNTIYF. The CDR3 coding sequence is TGTGCCTGGAGTTTGGGGGCAGGGAGCTCTGGAAACACCATATATTTT.

This clone was found once. The chain joins TRBV30 to TRBJ2-5; 7 bases agree with TRBD2. The DNA matches TRBJ2-7 better at its end, which makes the J call doubtful. This CDR3 spans 12 amino acids. Germline V gene lookup returns CDR1 GTSNPN and CDR2 SVGIG (reference sequence). CDR3 coding DNA: TGTGCCTGGCAGCGGGGATCCTACGAGCAGTACTTC. Translation gives CAWQRGSYEQYF.

The CDR3 is CASSPGQSSYNEQFF. The DNA for the CDR3 is TGTGCCAGCAGCCCGGGACAGTCCTCCTACAATGAGCAGTTCTTC. This chain uses TRBV6-1 with TRBJ2-1; the match to TRBD1 covers 7 bases. This CDR3 region has 15 residues. CDR1 and CDR2 from the germline V gene are MNHNS and SASEGT. Trimming removed 6 bases from V and 0 bases from J; junction bases left unmatched: 5.

CDR3 in DNA: TGTGCCAGCAGCTTGCGCCCAGGGGTTTATAGCAATCAGCCCCAGCATTTT. It is translated as CASSLRPGVYSNQPQHF. This chain connects TRBV5-6 to TRBJ1-5; maybe TRBD1 (6 bases). CDR3 length equals 17 residues. CDR1 and CDR2 (germline): SGHDT, YYEEEE. The V end lost 1 base, the J end lost 0 bases, and 14 bases lay between the germline ends.

In the case of this clone: One end of the junction is discordant with germline, which a read error may explain. The genes are TRBV7-7 and TRBJ2-3, with 10 positions matching TRBD2. Germline-derived CDR1 and CDR2 are SSHAT and FNYEAQ (reference sequence). This CDR3 is built from 17 residues. CDR3 in DNA: TGTGCTAGCAGCTTAGGAGTCGGAGCGGGGGGGCAAGATACGCAGTATTTT. This gives the protein CASSLGVGAGGQDTQYF.

V and J are TRBV9 and TRBJ1-2; TRBD1 might be the D (6 bases). Trimming shortened V by 5 bases and J by 8 bases, and 13 bases separated the two germline ends. The CDR3 runs to 12 residues. The germline gives CDR1 SGDLS, CDR2 YYNGEE. The CDR3 nucleotides read TGTGCCAGCAGACTACAGGGTGGAGGCTACACCTTC. Residues: CASRLQGGGYTF.

This chain links TRBV18 with TRBJ1-4; weak D call: TRBD1 (5 bases). The germline V and J ends were trimmed by 3 bases and 0 bases, with 14 bases remaining between them. The length of the CDR3 is 17 residues. Germline CDR1 KGHSH, CDR2 LQKENI. CDR3 bases: TGTGCCAGCTCACCTACGACAGCCATAGCAACTAATGAAAAACTGTTTTTT. Its translation: CASSPTTAIATNEKLFF.

The chain joins TRBV6-6 to TRBJ2-2, with TRBD2 identical over 7 bases. Germline trimming cut 1 base from V and 8 bases from J; bases unmatched to any gene: 4. CDR3 size: 14 residues. From germline, CDR1 is MNHNY and CDR2 SVGAGI (reference sequence). The CDR3 region is CASSYFGGKGELFF. The DNA of the CDR3 is TGTGCCAGCAGTTACTTCGGGGGGAAAGGGGAGCTGTTTTTT.

The V gene is TRBV5-1, the J gene TRBJ2-2; 9 bases line up with TRBD1. The J segment lost 5 bases and the V segment lost 3 bases, leaving 8 bases of the junction unmatched. The CDR3 runs 16 residues. Germline V gives CDR1 SGHRS, CDR2 YFSETQ. The CDR3 spells CASSSPGQGNTGELFF. CDR3 sequence (DNA): TGCGCCAGCAGCTCACCGGGACAGGGTAATACCGGGGAGCTGTTTTTT.

J is TRBJ2-5 and V is TRBV29-1, with D uncertain. Germline CDR1 reads SQVTM; CDR2 reads ANQGSEA. The CDR3 sequence is 13 residues long. Trimming left V 7 bases short and J 5 bases short, with 17 bases between. Here the CDR3 reads CSAHRPSGETQYF. For the CDR3, the DNA is TGCAGCGCCCACCGGCCTAGTGGGGAGACCCAGTACTTC.

A single count supports this clone. DNA for the CDR3: TGCGCCAGCAGCCAAGATCCCCAGGGCTATGGCTACACCTTC. Residues: CASSQDPQGYGYTF. The chain has TRBV4-3 and TRBJ1-2, with D perhaps matching TRBD1 (5 bases). This CDR3 is built from 14 residues. The germline V and J ends were trimmed by 0 bases and 4 bases, with 9 bases remaining between them. The germline gives CDR1 LGHNA, CDR2 YSLEER.

This clone was counted once. The junction and the germline gene differ at one end; a read error may be behind it. The chain carries TRBV9 and TRBJ1-1; no clear D gene. The CDR3 has 16 residues. Germline V CDR1 and CDR2: SGDLS, YYNGEE. The DNA of the CDR3 is TGTGCCTGCAGCGTCCAGGCGGGCGATATGAACACTGAAGCTTTCTTT. Residues: CACSVQAGDMNTEAFF. The full variable domain, with the rest looked up from reference TRBV9 and TRBJ1-1, is DSGVTQTPKHLITATGQRVTLRCSPRSGDLSVYWYQQSLDQGLQFLIQYYNGEERAKGNILERFSAQQFPDLHSELNLSSLELGDSALYFCACSVQAGDMNTEAFFGQGTRLTVV.